This TCR beta chain stems from a study of prognosis after radiotherapy for stage I lung cancer (dated by TCRdb to the early 2020s). Background on the whole study: Around 19 stage I NSCLC patients were enrolled in Nanjing, China, between April 2018 and January 2019. Patients with newly diagnosed primary stage I lung tumors numbered more than twelve, with several others having oligometastatic NSCLC after surgical resection of the primary tumor. All patients were regarded as medically inoperable, because of comorbidities in over 10 patients and refusal of surgery in roughly 7 patients. The cohort included more than 10 men and roughly six women, with a median age of approximately 76 years and a range of about 50 to 85 years. On tumor histology, roughly 12 patients had adenocarcinoma and six or seven had squamous cell carcinoma. Using image-guided IMRT or VMAT, SBRT was delivered in 3 to 5 fractions at a biologically effective dose of at least 100 Gy. No patient received concurrent therapy alongside SBRT. Distant metastases were developed by four of the 19 patients after SBRT, at a median of 7 months, whereas no significant progression was observed in the other 15 patients. The study profiled peripheral blood TCR beta repertoires from stage I NSCLC patients before and after stereotactic body radiotherapy and related them to distant failure. The study sequenced approximately 38 blood samples from roughly 20 patients, one before and one after SBRT per patient.

This clonotype was counted many times. What this receptor recognizes is not known. Per-base quality was not reported, and no clone a single base away is much larger than it. A history of other malignancies or of prior chemotherapy or radiotherapy was absent in all patients, and node-negative disease was shown on CT and PET/CT in all patients. At each of two time points, around 5.9 milliliters of peripheral venous blood were collected in EDTA tubes. PBMCs were isolated by Ficoll-Paque Plus density-gradient centrifugation. Immediately after collection, samples were stored at -80 degrees C until analysis. The investigation overall reported the following: None of the reported P values were adjusted for multiple comparisons. The small cohort and short follow-up limited the study, so independent validation of the findings is needed. Unique TCR clone counts fell after SBRT (median 10,088 before versus approximately 6,300 after; Wilcoxon paired P=0.011). Whether the expanded TCR clones were tumor-specific was not determined. Post-SBRT Shannon entropy and its change from baseline were lower in patients who developed distant metastases; baseline Shannon entropy was not associated with metastases. Differences by metastasis status were reportedly seen in TRBV and TRBJ usage frequencies, involving two V genes at baseline and, after SBRT, nine or ten V genes and two J genes.

From its cysteine to its phenylalanine, the CDR3 spans 15 amino acids. Just CDR3 DNA is preserved here, 45 bases in frame from base 1. The germline V gene gives CDR1 as SGHNT and CDR2 as YENEEA. At the junction V is shortened by 1 base and J by 5 bases; bases outside the gene matches: 2. Two rounds of multiplex PCR were used to amplify the TCR beta CDR3 region from genomic DNA. The first PCR round used primers specific to each TRBV and TRBJ gene, with sequences filed in Chinese patent CN105087789A. Universal primers were used in the second round of PCR. The Roche High Pure PCR Template Preparation Kit was used to extract genomic DNA from frozen PBMCs. An Illumina HiSeq 3000 was used to sequence the libraries paired-end with 151 bp reads. As for the authors' bioinformatics: CutAdapt was used to remove raw reads lacking the multiplex PCR primer sequences. High-quality paired reads were merged into contigs with PEAR. By aligning each contig to reference sequences, MiXCR assigned the TRB V, D and J gene segments to that contig. CDR3 sequences were clustered by base quality and sequence similarity to remove sequencing errors. Shannon entropy, normalized by the natural log of the productive TCR sequence number, served as the measure of diversity. Clonality was defined as one minus Shannon entropy divided by the natural log of the number of unique clonotypes. The Youden index of ROC curves was used to select progression-free survival cut-offs for repertoire metrics, and analyses were performed in R 3.5.3. TCRdb reprocessing: public reads trimmed at Q25 with fastp, clones called with MiXCR, in-frame beta chains kept. Rows with one shared CDR3 protein collapse into an entry with the most common genes and DNA. TCRdb, not the authors, supplied the V and J calls. The sample table lists 14,000 or so distinct CDR3 sequences, roughly 50% of them with a count of one. The ten largest clones represent about 38% of the sample.

The rearrangement combines TRBV11-3 with TRBJ2-7; a stretch of 13 junction bases matches TRBD2. The source is a donor over 45 with non-small cell lung cancer. The source material was PBMCs, sampled before or after stereotactic body radiation therapy (not recorded which). The DNA sequence is TGTGCCAGCAGCTTAGGGGGGACTAGCGGGAACGAGCAGTACTTC. Its product reads: CASSLGGTSGNEQYF.